Sequencing of this T cell receptor beta chain was carried out in a study of blood T cell repertoires in COVID-19. Looking at the study overall: Specimens from acute and convalescent COVID-19 originated in the United States, Italy and Spain. T cells, B-cell-depleted T cells, or PBMCs supplied cDNA or gDNA.

Per germline, CDR1 KGHSH and CDR2 LQKENI. The CDR3 loop spans 15 amino acids. Trimming took off 0 bases at V and 2 bases at J, with 8 bases between the two ends. Authors' processing steps: Amplification of reference gene primers was used by the study to estimate nucleated cell counts. Repertoires were generated with immunoSEQ multiplex PCR, while TCRdb's copy carries only in-frame clones and drops some. V, J and clone size are those of that table, while D and trimming were read from the DNA. The repertoire holds 280,000 or so clones, with approximately 90% as singletons. The chain combines TRBV18 with TRBJ2-1, with a weak D call TRBD1 (5 bases). Sequences were obtained from peripheral blood. The sequence was obtained from a woman aged 55-75 years with acute or convalescent COVID-19. In DNA, the CDR3 is TGTGCCAGCTCACCACCAAGGGGAACCTACAATGAGCAGTTCTTC. The encoded protein is CASSPPRGTYNEQFF.